These 24 T cell receptor beta chains share one sample of origin, sequenced in a study of cytotoxic CD8 clonotypes in ibrutinib-treated CLL. The repertoire was sequenced with immunoSEQ multiplex PCR; TCRdb's copy has only in-frame clones and lacks some. The sample lists just over 200,000 clones, 70% to 75% occurring once. The specimen was PBMCs, collected after 12 months of ibrutinib treatment. The receptor set was obtained from a human donor with chronic lymphocytic leukemia.

On this clone itself: A much larger clonotype is one base distant, so this may be a read error. The same CDR3 also results from other DNA sequences found in this sample. The V gene is TRBV19, the J gene TRBJ1-1; D gene ambiguous. Germline CDR1 reads LNHDA; CDR2 reads SQIVND (reference sequence). V gave up 6 bases and J gave up 1 base, with 6 bases separating them. The CDR3 contains 12 residues. CDR3 DNA: TGTGCCAGTAGCCAAGGGAACACTGAAGCTTTCTTT. Protein product: CASSQGNTEAFF.

The V and J genes are TRBV6-1 and TRBJ1-5, with D possibly being TRBD1 (6 bases). The V end was cut by 7 bases, the J end by 0 bases, with 13 bases between. Germline CDR1 and CDR2: MNHNS and SASEGT. The CDR3 contains 15 residues. This CDR3 reads CASIRDTYSNQPQHF. The CDR3 DNA reads as TGTGCCAGCATCCGGGACACTTATAGCAATCAGCCCCAGCATTTT.

V gene TRBV28 combines with J gene TRBJ2-7, with 7 bases that match TRBD2. The CDR3 sequence is 15 residues long. Losses at the gene ends were 1 base for V and 3 bases for J; bases not matched to a gene: 6. The germline gives CDR1 MDHEN, CDR2 SYDVKM. CDR3 DNA sequence: TGTGCCAGCAGTTTATTAGGCGGGAGCGTCTACGAGCAGTACTTC. Encoded protein: CASSLLGGSVYEQYF.

V gene TRBV6-1 combines with J gene TRBJ2-7, with D perhaps given as TRBD1 or TRBD2 (6 bases each). CDR1 and CDR2 from the germline V gene are MNHNS and SASEGT. With 6 bases removed from V and 4 bases from J, the gap between germline ends came to 19 bases. The CDR3 loop spans 15 amino acids. The CDR3 coding sequence is TGTGCCAGCAGCACCGCCGGCCCGGGGGCTTACGAGCAGTACTTC. Translation: CASSTAGPGAYEQYF.

The J gene is TRBJ2-7, the V gene TRBV28, with D uncertain. Germline lookup yields CDR1 MDHEN and CDR2 SYDVKM. V lost 5 bases to trimming and J lost 3 bases, with 8 bases between them. The length of the CDR3 is 12 residues. CDR3 bases: TGTGCCAGCAGTACCCAAATCTACGAGCAGTACTTC. This translates into CASSTQIYEQYF.

J is TRBJ1-1 and V is TRBV9; D is possibly TRBD1 (6 bases). V was clipped by 4 bases and J by 0 bases, with 16 bases between them. There are 16 residues in the CDR3. Germline lookup yields CDR1 SGDLS and CDR2 YYNGEE. CDR3 in amino acids: CASSFLGQHMNTEAFF. The CDR3 DNA is TGTGCCAGCAGCTTCCTGGGACAACACATGAACACTGAAGCTTTCTTT.

This clone was detected only a few times. The gene calls are TRBV23-1 and TRBJ1-6; 7 bases fit TRBD1. TRBV23-1 is given ORF status, its function remaining uncertain. The J segment lost 8 bases and the V segment lost 3 bases, leaving 13 bases of the junction unmatched. The CDR3 is 17 residues long. Here the CDR3 reads CASSHLETGCSDSPLHF. Here the CDR3 DNA reads TGCGCCAGCAGTCACCTCGAGACAGGGTGTAGTGATTCACCCCTCCACTTT.

The chain couples TRBV11-1 to TRBJ2-7; TRBD1 agrees at 8 bases. V trimming: 4 bases; J trimming: 5 bases; junction bases outside the gene matches: 7. CDR1 is SGHAT and CDR2 is FQDESV in the germline V gene (reference sequence). The CDR3 totals 14 residues. The CDR3: CASSSPGGQDEQYF. CDR3 bases: TGTGCCAGCAGCTCCCCAGGGGGCCAAGACGAGCAGTACTTC.

The V gene is TRBV9, the J gene TRBJ1-1; D not resolved. Germline assignment: CDR1 SGDLS and CDR2 YYNGEE. Trimming took 0 bases from V and 2 from J, leaving 8 bases between them. This CDR3 spans 14 amino acids. The CDR3, as DNA: TGTGCCAGCAGCGTAGTAGGGCCAAACACTGAAGCTTTCTTT. It codes for CASSVVGPNTEAFF.

The chain has TRBV18 and TRBJ2-7, with a possible D match to TRBD1 (6 bases). Germline CDR1 and CDR2: KGHSH and LQKENI. This CDR3 has 17 amino acids. Trimming took 3 bases from V and 2 from J, leaving 20 bases between them. DNA for the CDR3: TGTGCCAGCTCACCCATTGAAGCCCGGACAGCTACCTACGAGCAGTACTTC. Its protein is CASSPIEARTATYEQYF.

This clone has a handful of counts. The CDR3 region is CASSLTNYGYTF. CDR3 bases: TGTGCCAGCAGCTTAACGAACTATGGCTACACCTTC. The rearrangement uses TRBV11-1 and TRBJ1-2; D remains ambiguous. The length of the CDR3 is 12 residues. V dropped 2 bases and J dropped 2 bases, with 3 bases sitting between them. The germline gives CDR1 SGHAT, CDR2 FQDESV (reference sequence). The full variable domain, its missing parts supplied by reference TRBV11-1 and TRBJ1-2, is EAEVAQSPRYKITEKSQAVAFWCDPISGHATLYWYRQILGQGPELLVQFQDESVVDDSQLPKDRFSAERLKGVDSTLKIQPAELGDSAMYLCASSLTNYGYTFGSGTRLTVV.

The chain has TRBV7-3 and TRBJ2-1; TRBD1 might be the D (5 bases). Deletions cut 4 bases from V and 0 bases from J, with 22 bases between. CDR3 length: 19 amino acids. CDR1 is SGHTA, CDR2 FQGTGA, per germline. The CDR3 DNA reads as TGTGCCAGCAGCTCGCAGATTGGGGCGGACGATAGCTCCTACAATGAGCAGTTCTTC. Translation: CASSSQIGADDSSYNEQFF.

This clone was found once. The chain links TRBV19 to TRBJ2-2, with a tentative D call TRBD2 (5 bases). Germline CDR1 LNHDA, CDR2 SQIVND (reference sequence). Trimming pared 6 bases from V and 4 bases from J, leaving 9 bases between. This CDR3 spans 13 amino acids. The CDR3 DNA reads as TGTGCCAGTAGGGACTTTTTCACCGGGGAGCTGTTTTTT. This translates into CASRDFFTGELFF.

This chain links TRBV5-4 with TRBJ2-2; TRBD2 agrees at 9 bases. V was clipped by 2 bases and J by 5 bases; unmatched bases: 4. This CDR3 spans 15 amino acids. CDR1 SGHNT and CDR2 YYREEE come from the germline V gene (reference sequence). The CDR3 DNA sequence: TGTGCCAGCAGCTTAGGGCGGGAGGGAACCGGGGAGCTGTTTTTT. It yields the protein CASSLGREGTGELFF.

This chain connects TRBV5-1 to TRBJ1-2; weak D call: TRBD1 (5 bases). Germline V gene data show CDR1 as SGHRS and CDR2 as YFSETQ. The CDR3 runs 13 residues. V was shortened by 4 bases and J by 4 bases, with 11 bases between the two germline ends. In DNA, the CDR3 is TGCGCCAGCAGCCATGAGGGGTCCTATGGCTACACCTTC. This gives the protein CASSHEGSYGYTF.

The CDR3 loop reads CASSSRFRASGGSDTQYF. In nucleotides, the CDR3 is TGTGCCAGCAGCTCCCGGTTCCGGGCTAGCGGGGGTTCAGATACGCAGTATTTT. The rearrangement uses TRBV7-2 and TRBJ2-3, with 10 bases matching TRBD2. The ends lost 4 bases at V and 4 bases at J; junction bases unmatched: 14. This CDR3 comprises 18 residues. The V gene's germline CDR1 is SGHTA and CDR2 FQGNSA. Full variable domain (outside the CDR3, taken from reference TRBV7-2 and TRBJ2-3): GAGVSQSPSNKVTEKGKDVELRCDPISGHTALYWYRQSLGQGLEFLIYFQGNSAPDKSGLPSDRFSAERTGGSVSTLTIQRTQQEDSAVYLCASSSRFRASGGSDTQYFGPGTRLTVL.

Note on this clone: Other DNA sequences within the sample encode an identical CDR3. The chain joins TRBV6-5 to TRBJ2-1; weak D call: TRBD2 (6 bases). V was shortened by 0 bases and J by 1 base, with 7 bases between the two germline ends. Germline CDR1 MNHEY, CDR2 SVGAGI. The CDR3 is 15 residues long. The CDR3 bases are TGTGCCAGCAGTTACTCGGGGGGATCCTACAATGAGCAGTTCTTC. This gives the protein CASSYSGGSYNEQFF.

The chain has TRBV7-2 and TRBJ1-4; the D gene is possibly TRBD1 (5 bases). There are 15 residues in the CDR3. Germline lookup yields CDR1 SGHTA and CDR2 FQGNSA. V gave up 5 bases and J gave up 4 bases, with 14 bases separating them. CDR3 DNA sequence: TGTGCCAGCAGCCGTTCCGGGACGATTAATGAAAAACTGTTTTTT. This sequence encodes CASSRSGTINEKLFF.

This chain links TRBV30 with TRBJ1-6, with 7 bases aligning to TRBD1. The length of the CDR3 is 15 residues. V was pared by 0 bases and J by 7 bases, with 6 bases of the junction left unmatched. Germline CDR1 reads GTSNPN; CDR2 reads SVGIG (reference sequence). CDR3 sequence: CAWSVTSRGNSPLHF. CDR3 in DNA: TGTGCCTGGAGTGTAACTTCCAGGGGGAATTCACCCCTCCACTTT.

This clone has only a few counts. V and J are TRBV5-1 and TRBJ2-7; TRBD1 aligns across 7 bases. Germline lookup yields CDR1 SGHRS and CDR2 YFSETQ. CDR3 size: 15 residues. Germline trimming cut 2 bases from V and 6 bases from J; bases unmatched to any gene: 11. This CDR3 reads CASSFSLTGQAEQYF. Here the CDR3 DNA reads TGCGCCAGCAGCTTCTCCTTGACAGGGCAGGCCGAGCAGTACTTC.

The chain employs TRBV30 and TRBJ2-7, with 7 bases that match TRBD2. V was pared by 5 bases and J by 4 bases, with 23 bases of the junction left unmatched. Per germline, CDR1 GTSNPN and CDR2 SVGIG (reference sequence). The length of the CDR3 is 18 residues. The DNA for the CDR3 is TGTGCCTGGGGCTTTGGACCGTTCGGGGGTAGCGGGCCTTACGAGCAGTACTTC. Translated: CAWGFGPFGGSGPYEQYF.

This clone was counted only a few times. This chain links TRBV5-6 with TRBJ1-5; D ambiguous. The CDR3 has 15 amino acids. Germline V gene sequence: CDR1 SGHDT, CDR2 YYEEEE. Trimming left V 7 bases short and J 0 bases short, with 14 bases between. This chain's CDR3 is CASYRVGDSNQPQHF. The CDR3 DNA is TGTGCCAGCTACCGGGTAGGCGATAGCAATCAGCCCCAGCATTTT.

The chain carries TRBV2 and TRBJ2-3; D ambiguous. Per the germline V gene, CDR1 is SNHLY and CDR2 is FYNNEI. This CDR3 has 15 residues. Trimming left V 6 bases short and J 3 bases short, with 16 bases between. The CDR3 sequence is CASSKSSATTDTQYF. As DNA, the CDR3 is TGTGCCAGCAGCAAGAGCTCTGCCACGACAGATACGCAGTATTTT.

This chain links TRBV19 with TRBJ1-5, with D hard to call. The CDR3 spans 15 residues. Trimming left V 8 bases short and J 0 bases short, with 14 bases between. Per germline, CDR1 LNHDA and CDR2 SQIVND (reference sequence). CDR3 DNA sequence: TGTGCCAGTGTCAGTGGCATCATTAGCAATCAGCCCCAGCATTTT. Translating it yields CASVSGIISNQPQHF.